The sequence of this T cell receptor (beta chain) was determined in a study of blood T cell repertoires in COVID-19. Produced via immunoSEQ multiplex PCR; TCRdb's table is partial and in-frame only. The sample consists of almost 500,000 clones, roughly nine tenths of them appearing once. The CDR3 spans 13 residues. J was trimmed by 3 bases and V by 6 bases; bases with no gene match: 5. The V gene's germline CDR1 is MNHEY and CDR2 SMNVEV (reference sequence). The chain carries TRBV27 and TRBJ2-7, with 7 bases matching TRBD1. The TCR comes from a woman aged 60 to 75 who had recovered from COVID-19. The sequenced material came from PBMCs or T cells enriched from blood (not recorded which). The CDR3 DNA sequence: TGTGCCAGCAGAGGGACAGACCGCTACGAGCAGTACGTC. Its protein is CASRGTDRYEQYV.